A single sample is the source of the 23 T cell receptor beta chains below, sequenced in a study of vaccination effects on CD4 cells after COVID-19 (dated 2022 in TCRdb). No antigen has been identified for these receptors. To identify antigen-specific CD4+ T cell clonotypes by their expansion, the ViraFEST assay first stimulated PBMC with viral peptide pools and then applied TCR sequencing. After 10 days of culture, CD4+ T cells were isolated with the EasySep CD4+ T cell isolation kit. None of the healthy vaccine recipients had a prior SARS-CoV-2 infection, which was confirmed by nucleocapsid antibody tests that came back negative both before and after vaccination. The library was built by means of the immunoSEQ multiplex PCR assay. Imported from immuneACCESS, the table was reduced by TCRdb to in-frame sequences with V and J called. These copies leave out some clones; in studies compared against another copy, an unresolved V gene accounts for under half, and the cause of the remainder is not known. The sample table contains fewer than 70,000 clones; only one count was recorded for over 70% of them. The top ten clonotypes cover about 12% of the sample.

The source was CD4+ T cells from PBMCs cultured with SARS-CoV-2 spike peptides, collected before COVID-19 vaccination. In the paper's terms, the cell subset or site label means: SARS-CoV-2 spike overlapping peptide pool stimulation. The origin of the receptors is a human donor who received a COVID-19 vaccine.

The V call is TRBV5-1, the J call TRBJ2-5, with D maybe TRBD2 (5 bases). The ends were cut back, 0 bases at V and 2 bases at J, with 11 bases in the middle. From germline, CDR1 is SGHRS and CDR2 YFSETQ. There are 15 residues in the CDR3. The CDR3 loop is CASSLGPGVQETQYF. CDR3 in DNA: TGCGCCAGCAGCTTGGGGCCCGGGGTACAAGAGACCCAGTACTTC.

J is TRBJ2-2 and V is TRBV12-3 or TRBV12-4; a possible D gene is TRBD1 (5 bases). The CDR3 totals 13 residues. The V end lost 1 base, the J end lost 6 bases, and 6 bases lay between the germline ends. CDR3 sequence: CASSLGRAGELFF. The CDR3 DNA sequence: TGTGCCAGCAGTTTAGGCAGGGCCGGGGAGCTGTTTTTT.

The CDR3 DNA reads TGCGCCAGCAGCCTGGGAGGGGGGGCGCATGAGCAGTTCTTC. It specifies CASSLGGGAHEQFF. The chain recombines TRBV5-1 with TRBJ2-1, with D possibly being TRBD2 (7 bases). CDR1 SGHRS and CDR2 YFSETQ come from the germline V gene. This CDR3 has 14 amino acids. The V end was cut by 4 bases, the J end by 8 bases, with 16 bases between.

This clone appeared a few times. The CDR3 DNA reads as TGCGCCAGCAGCCAAGGTCCAGGCGCTAACTATGGCTACACCTTC. Translating it yields CASSQGPGANYGYTF. The V call is TRBV4-1, the J call TRBJ1-2, with no clear D. The CDR3 spans 15 residues. The germline V gene has CDR1 MGHRA and CDR2 YSYEKL. With 1 base removed from V and 0 bases from J, the gap between germline ends came to 9 bases.

The chain recombines TRBV5-5 with TRBJ2-5; 15 positions match TRBD2. Trimming removed 4 bases from V and 2 bases from J; junction bases left unmatched: 6. Germline assignment: CDR1 SGHKS and CDR2 YYEKEE (reference sequence). The CDR3 spans 17 residues. The CDR3 spells CASSGTSGGYPQETQYF. DNA of the CDR3: TGTGCCAGCAGCGGGACTAGCGGGGGGTACCCGCAAGAGACCCAGTACTTC.

The chain couples TRBV24-1 to TRBJ2-5; D ambiguous. V was trimmed by 6 bases and J by 5 bases, leaving 15 bases between them. CDR1 is KGHDR and CDR2 is SFDVKD in the germline V gene. This CDR3 is built from 14 residues. As DNA, the CDR3 is TGTGCCACCAGTCCCGGTGGATCCCGGGAGACCCAGTACTTC. Its protein product is CATSPGGSRETQYF.

The gene calls are TRBV6-5 and TRBJ2-3; D remains unclear. The V and J ends lost 8 bases and 0 bases respectively, with 12 bases between them. Germline CDR1 and CDR2: MNHEY and SVGAGI. There are 14 residues in the CDR3. CDR3 residues: CASGRRASTDTQYF. For the CDR3, the DNA is TGTGCCAGCGGCCGGAGAGCGAGCACAGATACGCAGTATTTT.

The chain carries TRBV12-3 or TRBV12-4 and TRBJ2-2, with D uncertain. CDR3 length: 13 amino acids. Trimming stripped 6 bases from V and 2 bases from J, with 7 bases between. Written as DNA, the CDR3 is TGTGCCAGCAGATTTCTAAACACCGGGGAGCTGTTTTTT. This sequence encodes CASRFLNTGELFF.

CDR3 loop: CASSQTSGLETQYF. The CDR3 nucleotides read TGCGCCAGCAGCCAGACTAGCGGGTTAGAGACCCAGTACTTC. The V gene is TRBV4-3, the J gene TRBJ2-5; 10 nucleotides match TRBD2. The CDR3 loop spans 14 amino acids. Germline assignment: CDR1 LGHNA and CDR2 YSLEER. V trimming: 3 bases; J trimming: 4 bases; junction bases outside the gene matches: 2.

In DNA, the CDR3 is TGCGCCAGCAGCTTGGTCGTCGGGACCTTAAATGAAAAACTGTTTTTT. Translated, it gives CASSLVVGTLNEKLFF. This chain joins TRBV5-1 and TRBJ1-4; a possible D gene is TRBD1 (5 bases). Trimming removed 0 bases from V and 5 bases from J, with 14 bases in between. The CDR3 totals 16 residues. Germline V gene lookup returns CDR1 SGHRS and CDR2 YFSETQ.

This clone was counted a few times. CDR3 region: CASSLGPNYGYTF. CDR3 coding DNA: TGTGCCAGCAGCTTGGGGCCGAACTATGGCTACACCTTC. The rearrangement joins TRBV7-9 to TRBJ1-2; D may be TRBD1 (5 bases). The CDR3 covers 13 residues. Germline V gene sequence: CDR1 SEHNR, CDR2 FQNEAQ (reference sequence). Trimming left V 3 bases short and J 2 bases short, with 7 bases between.

The rearrangement uses TRBV7-2 and TRBJ2-6; a possible D gene is TRBD1 (6 bases). The length of the CDR3 is 15 residues. CDR1 and CDR2 from the germline V gene are SGHTA and FQGNSA. V was clipped by 4 bases and J by 2 bases, with 9 bases between them. The CDR3 bases are TGTGCCAGCAGCTCTCACAGGGCTGGGGCCAACGTCCTGACTTTC. As protein: CASSSHRAGANVLTF.

This clone was recorded a few times. This chain joins TRBV19 and TRBJ1-2; 7 nucleotides match TRBD1. J was trimmed by 3 bases and V by 11 bases; bases with no gene match: 3. Germline-derived CDR1 and CDR2 are LNHDA and SQIVND (reference sequence). The CDR3 totals 11 residues. CDR3 coding DNA: TGTGCCTCCAGGGGGTACTATGGCTACACCTTC. Translation gives CASRGYYGYTF.

The chain joins TRBV7-3 to TRBJ2-3; 9 bases align to TRBD2. CDR1 and CDR2 from the germline V gene are SGHTA and FQGTGA. CDR3 length: 16 residues. The V segment lost 5 bases and the J segment 2 bases; nucleotides outside the gene matches: 8. This chain's CDR3 is CASSTRSGGLTDTQYF. The DNA for the CDR3 is TGTGCCAGCAGCACCCGAAGCGGGGGGCTCACAGATACGCAGTATTTT.

The chain is built from TRBV18 and TRBJ2-2; D is possibly TRBD1 (5 bases). V was clipped by 0 bases and J by 0 bases, with 8 bases between them. CDR1 KGHSH and CDR2 LQKENI come from the germline V gene. The CDR3 sequence is 16 residues long. CDR3 DNA: TGTGCCAGCTCACCACCTTGGACACCGAACACCGGGGAGCTGTTTTTT. It is translated as CASSPPWTPNTGELFF. Variable domain in full (rest from reference TRBV18 and TRBJ2-2): NAGVMQNPRHLVRRRGQEARLRCSPMKGHSHVYWYRQLPEEGLKFMVYLQKENIIDESGMPKERFSAEFPKEGPSILRIQQVVRGDSAAYFCASSPPWTPNTGELFFGEGSRLTVL.

V and J are TRBV3-1 (or the pseudogene TRBV3-2) and TRBJ1-2, with D maybe TRBD1 (6 bases). Germline CDR1 LGHDT, CDR2 YNNKEL (reference sequence). This CDR3 has 14 amino acids. V lost 3 bases and J lost 8, with 16 bases in between. In DNA form, the CDR3 reads TGTGCCAGCAGCCACCGGGACATATCAGGCGGCTACACCTTC. Residues: CASSHRDISGGYTF.

The chain has TRBV19 and TRBJ1-1; perhaps TRBD1 as D (5 bases). Looked up from germline, CDR1 is LNHDA and CDR2 is SQIVND (reference sequence). V lost 4 bases and J 3 bases, leaving 15 bases between the germline ends. CDR3 length: 15 amino acids. Here the CDR3 DNA reads TGTGCCAGTAGTACGCAATCAGGGATCGACACTGAAGCTTTCTTT. Amino acids: CASSTQSGIDTEAFF.

This clone was seen only a few times. The chain recombines TRBV7-2 with TRBJ2-2, with D possibly TRBD1 on 6 matching bases. The V gene's germline CDR1 is SGHTA and CDR2 FQGNSA. The CDR3 length is 15 residues. Trimming pared 5 bases from V and 0 bases from J, leaving 10 bases between. The CDR3 nucleotides read TGTGCCAGCAGCCAAGGGACACCGAACACCGGGGAGCTGTTTTTT. It is translated as CASSQGTPNTGELFF.

V is TRBV30 and J is TRBJ1-4; D gene ambiguous. The CDR3 consists of 14 residues. Germline CDR1 is GTSNPN and CDR2 is SVGIG (reference sequence). Between the trimmed V and J ends, which lost 4 bases and 8 bases, there was a span of 17 bases. The CDR3 sequence: CAWNYVYGHEKLFF. CDR3 DNA: TGTGCCTGGAACTATGTCTATGGCCACGAAAAACTGTTTTTT.

This clone appeared once. The J gene is TRBJ1-1, the V gene TRBV5-1; D gene unclear. Germline V gene sequence: CDR1 SGHRS, CDR2 YFSETQ. The CDR3 is 16 residues long. V gave up 1 base and J gave up 10 bases, with 23 bases separating them. The CDR3 sequence is CASSLLSGTVRLGAFF. The CDR3 nucleotides read TGCGCCAGCAGCTTGCTTAGTGGTACGGTACGACTAGGAGCTTTCTTT.

This clone was picked up one time. The chain is built from TRBV24-1 and TRBJ2-1, with 10 bases matching TRBD1. V lost 4 bases to trimming and J lost 6 bases; unmatched junction nucleotides: 5. Germline V gene sequence: CDR1 KGHDR, CDR2 SFDVKD. The CDR3 runs 15 residues. CDR3 DNA: TGTGCCACCAGTGACCGGGACAGGGGTGTCAATGAGCAGTTCTTC. Its protein product is CATSDRDRGVNEQFF.

The chain joins TRBV2 to TRBJ1-2; 9 bases match TRBD1. Unmatched junction bases numbered 6, after V lost 7 bases and J lost 6 bases. There are 13 residues in the CDR3. From germline, CDR1 is SNHLY and CDR2 FYNNEI. CDR3 DNA: TGTGCCAGCAAGGACAGGGGCTTGGATGGCTACACCTTC. Protein product: CASKDRGLDGYTF.

This clone occurred a few times. The chain carries TRBV12-5 and TRBJ1-5; no clear D gene. The CDR3 has 13 amino acids. Germline V lookup: CDR1 LGHNT, CDR2 FRNRAP. V was clipped by 2 bases and J by 6 bases, with 8 bases between them. The CDR3 sequence is CASGLSSSQPQHF. The CDR3 DNA reads TGTGCTAGTGGTTTGTCTTCGAGTCAGCCCCAGCATTTT. Supplemented by reference TRBV12-5 and TRBJ1-5, the full variable domain reads DARVTQTPRHKVTEMGQEVTMRCQPILGHNTVFWYRQTMMQGLELLAYFRNRAPLDDSGMPKDRFSAEMPDATLATLKIQPSEPRDSAVYFCASGLSSSQPQHFGDGTRLSIL.